These T cell receptor beta chains were read from a single sample in a study of blood T cell repertoires in COVID-19. Clones were read by immunoSEQ multiplex PCR, and TCRdb kept only the in-frame ones, dropping some. The sample shows about 50,000 clones, 70% to 90% of them seen only once. Source material: peripheral blood. The receptors stem from a human donor in a cohort sampled during active COVID-19. The donor label of this sample is uncertain. CDR3s include the opening cysteine and the closing phenylalanine or tryptophan. The order of the fields is D gene, clone size, J gene, V gene, CDR3 DNA, CDR3 protein. D genes are given only for firm matches. Clone size is shown for a subset of rows, as once, few, many or a class of expanded clone.

D: TRBD1
size: .
J: TRBJ2-3
V: TRBV10-3
DNA: TGTGCCATCTTGCCCGGGACAGGGGCAGGGGATACGCAGTATTTT
CDR3: CAILPGTGAGDTQYF

D: .
size: .
J: TRBJ1-4
V: TRBV5-1
DNA: TGCGCCAGCAGATCAGTCAGTGCAACTAATGAAAAACTGTTTTTT
CDR3: CASRSVSATNEKLFF

D: TRBD1
size: .
J: TRBJ1-2
V: TRBV6-5
DNA: TGTGCCAGCGGAGGGGGCGGAAACTATGGCTACACCTTC
CDR3: CASGGGGNYGYTF

D: .
size: .
J: TRBJ2-3
V: TRBV5-1
DNA: TGCGCCAGCAGCTTGGGTATTAGCACAGATACGCAGTATTTT
CDR3: CASSLGISTDTQYF

D: TRBD1
size: .
J: TRBJ1-1
V: TRBV11-1
DNA: TGTGCCAGCAGCTTGGGACAGAGGAACACTGAAGCTTTCTTT
CDR3: CASSLGQRNTEAFF

D: .
size: .
J: TRBJ2-3
V: TRBV9
DNA: TGTGCCAGCAGCGTAGTAGGGGCTAGCACAGATACGCAGTATTTT
CDR3: CASSVVGASTDTQYF

D: .
size: .
J: TRBJ1-1
V: TRBV12-5
DNA: TGTGCTAGTGGTTTGTGGGCGGGTAACACTGAAGCTTTCTTT
CDR3: CASGLWAGNTEAFF

D: TRBD1
size: few
J: TRBJ1-4
V: TRBV18
DNA: TGTGCCAGCTCACCACCAGGGAGACAGGGTCAAGAAAAACTGTTTTTT
CDR3: CASSPPGRQGQEKLFF

D: .
size: .
J: TRBJ1-1
V: TRBV27
DNA: TGTGCCAGCAGTTCATTCTTTTCGGACACTGAAGCTTTCTTT
CDR3: CASSSFFSDTEAFF

D: .
size: few
J: TRBJ1-1
V: TRBV27
DNA: TGTGCCAGCAGTTTATCCCCGGGGGTCACTGAAGCTTTCTTT
CDR3: CASSLSPGVTEAFF

D: .
size: .
J: TRBJ1-6
V: TRBV11-2
DNA: TGTGCCAGCAGCCTTCCTCAGGCGGCGGGTTCACCCCTCCACTTT
CDR3: CASSLPQAAGSPLHF

D: .
size: .
J: TRBJ2-6
V: TRBV7-2
DNA: TGTGCCAGCAGCCCCGACAGATACTCTGGGGCCAACGTCCTGACTTTC
CDR3: CASSPDRYSGANVLTF

D: .
size: .
J: TRBJ2-3
V: TRBV2
DNA: TGTGCCAGCAGTGAAAGGACACGAGTTCCCACAGATACGCAGTATTTT
CDR3: CASSERTRVPTDTQYF

D: .
size: few
J: TRBJ2-1
V: TRBV6-2/TRBV6-3
DNA: TGTGCCAGCAGTTTACAGGGTCCGGTCTACAATGAGCAGTTCTTC
CDR3: CASSLQGPVYNEQFF

D: TRBD1
size: .
J: TRBJ1-1
V: TRBV7-9
DNA: TGTGCCAGCAGCTTAACGATTACAGGGGTAGCTTTCTTT
CDR3: CASSLTITGVAFF

D: TRBD2
size: .
J: TRBJ2-3
V: TRBV4-3
DNA: TGCGCCAGCAGCCGAGGACTAGCGGGGGACGGCACAGATACGCAGTATTTT
CDR3: CASSRGLAGDGTDTQYF

D: .
size: .
J: TRBJ1-3
V: TRBV20-1
DNA: TGCAGTGCTAGAGATCCGAACACCATATATTTT
CDR3: CSARDPNTIYF

D: .
size: .
J: TRBJ1-1
V: TRBV12-3/TRBV12-4
DNA: TGTGCCAGCAGTTCCGACAGCCACACTGAAGCTTTCTTT
CDR3: CASSSDSHTEAFF

D: TRBD2
size: medium-sized
J: TRBJ2-7
V: TRBV9
DNA: TGTGCCAGCAGCACTCCCATTAGCGGGGGCTACGAGCAGTACTTC
CDR3: CASSTPISGGYEQYF

D: .
size: .
J: TRBJ1-6
V: TRBV9
DNA: TGTGCCAGCAGCGTACACAGCCTTGAGACTAATTCACCCCTCCACTTT
CDR3: CASSVHSLETNSPLHF

D: TRBD2
size: few
J: TRBJ2-7
V: TRBV2
DNA: TGTGCCAGCAGTGAAGCTGGCGGGGGAGTTGACGAGCAGTACTTC
CDR3: CASSEAGGGVDEQYF

D: .
size: .
J: TRBJ1-1
V: TRBV25-1
DNA: TGTGCCAGCAGTAGGGAGGGGAACACTGAAGCTTTCTTT
CDR3: CASSREGNTEAFF

D: TRBD2
size: few
J: TRBJ2-1
V: TRBV7-6
DNA: TGTGCCAGCAGCCGTCTAGCGGGGTCCTACAATGAGCAGTTCTTC
CDR3: CASSRLAGSYNEQFF

D: TRBD1
size: once
J: TRBJ1-2
V: TRBV5-4
DNA: TGTGCCAGCAGCTTGGACGGGACAGCTAACTATGGCTACACCTTC
CDR3: CASSLDGTANYGYTF

D: .
size: .
J: TRBJ2-7
V: TRBV7-9
DNA: TGTGCCAGCAGCTTGATGCGGGACGGCTCCTACGAGCAGTACTTC
CDR3: CASSLMRDGSYEQYF

D: TRBD1
size: .
J: TRBJ2-3
V: TRBV7-8
DNA: TGTGCCAGCAGCTTTCCGGGACAGGGGACAGATACGCAGTATTTT
CDR3: CASSFPGQGTDTQYF

D: TRBD2
size: .
J: TRBJ2-1
V: TRBV3-1/TRBV3-2
DNA: TGTGCCAGCAGCCAGCCGGGAGGCTCCTACAATGAGCAGTTCTTC
CDR3: CASSQPGGSYNEQFF

D: .
size: .
J: TRBJ2-1
V: TRBV2
DNA: TGTGCCAGCAGACAGAATGATGCAATGAGGCAGTTCTTC
CDR3: CASRQNDAMRQFF

D: .
size: .
J: TRBJ1-1
V: TRBV7-8
DNA: TGTGCCAGCAGCTGGAGGGACACTGAAGCTTTCTTT
CDR3: CASSWRDTEAFF

D: TRBD2
size: .
J: TRBJ2-5
V: TRBV4-3
DNA: TGCGCCAGCAGCCAAGATTACACTAGCGGGGGGTCCCAGTACTTC
CDR3: CASSQDYTSGGSQYF

D: .
size: .
J: TRBJ2-1
V: TRBV12-2
DNA: TGTGCAAGTCGCTTAGTTGAGCGGGGGGCTGGGAATGAGCAGTTCTTC
CDR3: CASRLVERGAGNEQFF

D: .
size: .
J: TRBJ1-1
V: TRBV7-8
DNA: TGTGCCAGCACACAGGGAAACACTGAAGCTTTCTTT
CDR3: CASTQGNTEAFF

D: TRBD1
size: .
J: TRBJ2-5
V: TRBV6-5
DNA: TGTGCCAGCAGTCTGGGACAGGGGAATGGGGAGACCCAGTACTTC
CDR3: CASSLGQGNGETQYF

D: .
size: .
J: TRBJ1-5
V: TRBV6-5
DNA: TGTGCCAGCAGTTACGGACTCAATCAGCCCCAGCATTTT
CDR3: CASSYGLNQPQHF

D: .
size: once
J: TRBJ1-6
V: TRBV6-6
DNA: TGTGCCAGCAGTCCTACGGGTGGAGGGGACAATTCACCCCTCCACTTT
CDR3: CASSPTGGGDNSPLHF

D: TRBD1
size: .
J: TRBJ1-2
V: TRBV20-1
DNA: TGCAGTGCTAGTAGAACAGGGGTCGACTCTAACTATGGCTACACCTTC
CDR3: CSASRTGVDSNYGYTF

D: .
size: .
J: TRBJ1-2
V: TRBV6-4
DNA: TGTGCCAGCAAGAGGGCAGGGGACTATGGCTACACCTTC
CDR3: CASKRAGDYGYTF

D: .
size: .
J: TRBJ1-2
V: TRBV6-1
DNA: TGTGCCAGCAGTGAAAACGGGGGCTATGGCTACACCTTC
CDR3: CASSENGGYGYTF

D: .
size: .
J: TRBJ1-1
V: TRBV6-5
DNA: TGTGCCAGCATCAAAAGGGGATCAACGAACACTGAAGCTTTCTTT
CDR3: CASIKRGSTNTEAFF